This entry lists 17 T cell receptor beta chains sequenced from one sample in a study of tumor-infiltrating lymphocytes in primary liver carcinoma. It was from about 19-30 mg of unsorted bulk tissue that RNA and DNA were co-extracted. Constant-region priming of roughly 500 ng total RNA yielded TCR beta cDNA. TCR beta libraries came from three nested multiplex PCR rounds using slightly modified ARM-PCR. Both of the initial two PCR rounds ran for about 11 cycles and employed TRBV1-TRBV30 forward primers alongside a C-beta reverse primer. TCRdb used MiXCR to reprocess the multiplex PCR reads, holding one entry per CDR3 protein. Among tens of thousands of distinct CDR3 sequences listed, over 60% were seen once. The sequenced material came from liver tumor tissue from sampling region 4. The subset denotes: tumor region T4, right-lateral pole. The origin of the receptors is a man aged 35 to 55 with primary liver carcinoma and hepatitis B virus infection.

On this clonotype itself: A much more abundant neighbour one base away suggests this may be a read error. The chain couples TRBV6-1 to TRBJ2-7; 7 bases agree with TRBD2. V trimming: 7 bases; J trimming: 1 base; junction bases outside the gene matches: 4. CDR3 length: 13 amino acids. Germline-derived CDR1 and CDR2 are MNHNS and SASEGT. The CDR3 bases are TGTGCCAGCACGTTAGCGGGTTCCTACGAGCAGTACTTC. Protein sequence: CASTLAGSYEQYF.

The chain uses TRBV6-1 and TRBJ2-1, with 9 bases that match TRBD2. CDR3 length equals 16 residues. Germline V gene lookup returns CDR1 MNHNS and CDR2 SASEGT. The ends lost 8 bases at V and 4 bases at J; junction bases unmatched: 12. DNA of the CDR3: TGTGCCAGCTGGACTAGCGAGGCGGACCCTTACAATGAGCAGTTCTTC. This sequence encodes CASWTSEADPYNEQFF.

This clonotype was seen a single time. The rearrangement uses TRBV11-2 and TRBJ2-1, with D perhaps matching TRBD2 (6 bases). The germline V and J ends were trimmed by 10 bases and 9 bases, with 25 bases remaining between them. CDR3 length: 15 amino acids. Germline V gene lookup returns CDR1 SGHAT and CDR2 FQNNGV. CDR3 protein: CANGPQLEGLGEQFF. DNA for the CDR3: TGTGCCAACGGCCCCCAGCTGGAGGGATTGGGTGAGCAGTTCTTC.

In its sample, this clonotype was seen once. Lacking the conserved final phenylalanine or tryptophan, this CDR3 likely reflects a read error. CDR3 in DNA: TGTACCAGCAGTTACCAATCCGGGACAGGGGTCTCTAATCAGCCTCAGCATTAT. It yields the protein CTSSYQSGTGVSNQPQHY. J is TRBJ1-5 and V is TRBV6-2 or TRBV6-3; TRBD1 aligns across 10 bases. CDR1 is MNHEY, CDR2 SVGEGT, per germline. CDR3 length equals 18 residues.

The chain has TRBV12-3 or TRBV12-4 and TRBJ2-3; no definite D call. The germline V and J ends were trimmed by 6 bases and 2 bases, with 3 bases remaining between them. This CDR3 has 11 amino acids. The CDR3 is CASRNTDTQYF. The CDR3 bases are TGTGCCAGCAGAAACACAGATACGCAGTATTTT.

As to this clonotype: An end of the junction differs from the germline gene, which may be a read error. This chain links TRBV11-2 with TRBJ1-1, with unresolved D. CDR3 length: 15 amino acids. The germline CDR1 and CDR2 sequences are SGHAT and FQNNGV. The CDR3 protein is CASTLAPGMNTEAFF. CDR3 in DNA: TGCGCCAGTACCTTAGCGCCGGGCATGAACACTGAAGCTTTCTTT.

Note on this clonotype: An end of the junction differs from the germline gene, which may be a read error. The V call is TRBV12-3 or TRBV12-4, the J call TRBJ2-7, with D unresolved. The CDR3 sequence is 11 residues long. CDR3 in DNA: TGTGCCAGCAGTTTGGAACACGATCAGTACTTC. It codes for CASSLEHDQYF.

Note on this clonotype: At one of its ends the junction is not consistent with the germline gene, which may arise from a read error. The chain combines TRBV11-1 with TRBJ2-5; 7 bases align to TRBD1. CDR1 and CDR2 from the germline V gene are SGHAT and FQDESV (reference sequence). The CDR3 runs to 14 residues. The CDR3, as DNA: TGTGCCAGCAATGGACAGGTGGAGATGGAGACCCAATACTTC. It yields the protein CASNGQVEMETQYF.

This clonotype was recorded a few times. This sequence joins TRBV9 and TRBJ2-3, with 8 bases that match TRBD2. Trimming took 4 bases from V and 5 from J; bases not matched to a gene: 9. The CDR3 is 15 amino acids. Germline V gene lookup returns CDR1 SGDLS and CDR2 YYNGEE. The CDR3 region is CASSILAGLGDTQYF. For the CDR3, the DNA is TGTGCCAGCAGCATTTTAGCGGGACTGGGAGATACGCAGTATTTT.

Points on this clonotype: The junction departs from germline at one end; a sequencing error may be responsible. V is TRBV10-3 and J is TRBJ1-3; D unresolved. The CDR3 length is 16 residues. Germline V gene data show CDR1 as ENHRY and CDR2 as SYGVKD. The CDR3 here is CAITGSVGNSENTIYF. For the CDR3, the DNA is TGTGCCATCACCGGATCCGTGGGTAACTCTGAAAACACCATATATTTT.

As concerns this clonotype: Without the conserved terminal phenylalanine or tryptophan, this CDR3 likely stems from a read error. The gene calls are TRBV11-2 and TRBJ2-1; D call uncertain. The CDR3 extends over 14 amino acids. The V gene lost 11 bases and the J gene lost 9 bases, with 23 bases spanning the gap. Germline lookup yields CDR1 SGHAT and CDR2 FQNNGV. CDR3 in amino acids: CACGLYRLISEQFL. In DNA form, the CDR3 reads TGTGCCTGCGGCTTATACCGGCTAATTAGTGAGCAGTTCCTC.

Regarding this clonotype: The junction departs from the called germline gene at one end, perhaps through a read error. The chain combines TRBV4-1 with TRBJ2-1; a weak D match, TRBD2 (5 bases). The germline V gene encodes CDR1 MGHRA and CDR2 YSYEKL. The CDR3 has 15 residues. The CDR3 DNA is TGCGCCAGGAGCCAATGTCCTAGCTCCTACAATGAGCAACTCTTC. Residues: CARSQCPSSYNEQLF.

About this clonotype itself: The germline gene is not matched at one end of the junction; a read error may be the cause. CDR3 in DNA: TGTGCCATCAGCATAAACGGCAGGGGACAAGAAACCCAGTACTTC. The encoded protein is CAISINGRGQETQYF. V and J are TRBV28 and TRBJ2-5; D might be TRBD1 (6 bases). This CDR3 has 15 residues. The V gene's germline CDR1 is MDHEN and CDR2 SYDVKM.

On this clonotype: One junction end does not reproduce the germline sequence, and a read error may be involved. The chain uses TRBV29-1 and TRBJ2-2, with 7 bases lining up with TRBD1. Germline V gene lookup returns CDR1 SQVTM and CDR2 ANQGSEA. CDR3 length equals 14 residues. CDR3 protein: CSAQGQDNTGELFF. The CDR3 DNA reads TGCAGCGCCCAAGGACAGGATAACACCGGGGAACTGTTTTTT.

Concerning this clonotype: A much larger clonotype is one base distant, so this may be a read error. The CDR3 reads CASIPSLNTEVFF. In nucleotides, the CDR3 is TGTGCCAGCATCCCCTCCTTGAACACTGAAGTTTTCTTT. This chain links TRBV6-6 with TRBJ1-1; D is uncertain. The CDR3 spans 13 residues. Germline V CDR1 and CDR2: MNHNY, SVGAGI (reference sequence).

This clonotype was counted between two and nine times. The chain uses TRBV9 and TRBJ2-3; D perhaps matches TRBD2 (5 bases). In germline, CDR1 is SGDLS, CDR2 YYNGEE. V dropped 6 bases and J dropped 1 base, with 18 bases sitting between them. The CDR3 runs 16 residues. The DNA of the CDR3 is TGTGCCAGCACCCACTCATGGGGAGCGGGCACAGATACGCAGTATTTT. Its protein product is CASTHSWGAGTDTQYF.

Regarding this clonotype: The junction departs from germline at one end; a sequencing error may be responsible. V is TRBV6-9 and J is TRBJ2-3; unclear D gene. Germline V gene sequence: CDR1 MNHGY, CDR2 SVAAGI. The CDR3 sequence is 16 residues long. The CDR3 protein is CASSPIAGGVTDAHYF. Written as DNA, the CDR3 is TGTGCCAGCAGTCCCATCGCTGGTGGAGTCACGGATGCGCATTATTTT.